This T cell receptor (beta chain) was documented in a study of a mutant IDH1 vaccine in newly diagnosed glioma. The germline CDR1 and CDR2 sequences are SGHRS and YFSETQ. The V segment lost 0 bases and the J segment 6 bases; nucleotides outside the gene matches: 2. The CDR3 is made up of 14 amino acids. Study results and caveats: Detectable vaccine-induced immune responses arose in 80% to 95% of patients.

With regard to this clone: Its specificity is unknown.

The time point denotes: week 35, safety follow-up. Alongside topical imiquimod, each dose of vaccine comprised 300 ug of mutant IDH1 20-mer peptide. Sequencing was performed with immunoSEQ multiplex PCR; in TCRdb, only in-frame clones are kept and a portion is missing. In the table there are tens of thousands of clones, around 90% of which are singletons. This specimen consisted of PBMCs, obtained from a glioma patient whose treatment included an IDH1 peptide vaccine. This sequence joins TRBV5-1 and TRBJ2-7, with 11 bases lining up with TRBD1. The sequence was obtained from a man aged 25-45 years with glioma. The CDR3 nucleotides read TGCGCCAGCAGCTTGGTCGGGACAGGGGGCGAGCAGTACTTC. Translation gives CASSLVGTGGEQYF.